The 10 T cell receptor beta chains in this list originate from one sample, sequenced in a study of OX40 agonist ivuxolimab in advanced cancers. Repertoires were generated with immunoSEQ multiplex PCR, while TCRdb's copy carries only in-frame clones and drops some. The sample consists of about 60,000 clones, 90% to 95% of them appearing once. The sample consisted of CD4+ or CD8+ T cells sorted from blood, taken in a trial of the OX40 agonist ivuxolimab. These receptors originate from an adult with an advanced solid tumor such as melanoma, head and neck, liver or kidney cancer.

The V and J genes are TRBV5-6 and TRBJ2-7, with D maybe TRBD2 (5 bases). Germline CDR1 and CDR2: SGHDT and YYEEEE. This CDR3 has 14 amino acids. Trimming pared 0 bases from V and 3 bases from J, leaving 10 bases between. CDR3 sequence: CASSLAGDSYEQYF. The CDR3 nucleotides read TGTGCCAGCAGCTTGGCCGGGGATAGCTACGAGCAGTACTTC.

The V call is TRBV27, the J call TRBJ1-4; D is perhaps TRBD1 (5 bases). The CDR3 loop spans 18 amino acids. V gave up 9 bases and J gave up 0 bases, with 23 bases separating them. Looked up from germline, CDR1 is MNHEY and CDR2 is SMNVEV (reference sequence). Written as DNA, the CDR3 is TGTGCCAGTGATTTCCAGGGTTTGGTCTACACAACTAATGAAAAACTGTTTTTT. Translating gives CASDFQGLVYTTNEKLFF.

The chain links TRBV2 to TRBJ2-1; 9 bases align to TRBD2. Germline values: CDR1 SNHLY, CDR2 FYNNEI. The V segment lost 8 bases and the J segment 3 bases; nucleotides outside the gene matches: 11. This CDR3 comprises 16 residues. The CDR3: CASVQRSSGIYNEQFF. The CDR3 nucleotides are TGTGCCAGCGTCCAGAGGTCTAGCGGGATCTACAATGAGCAGTTCTTC.

The J gene is TRBJ2-1, the V gene TRBV27; D call uncertain. Germline CDR1 is MNHEY and CDR2 is SMNVEV (reference sequence). V lost 4 bases, J lost 0 bases, and 13 bases lay in between. This CDR3 has 16 residues. The CDR3 protein is CASSSADARSYNEQFF. In DNA form, the CDR3 reads TGTGCCAGCAGTTCGGCGGACGCCCGCTCCTACAATGAGCAGTTCTTC.

In regard to this clone: This same CDR3 is encoded by further DNA sequences in the sample. This chain connects TRBV21-1 to TRBJ2-7; TRBD2 is the table's D call, not checked against the DNA. TRBV21-1 is reported as a pseudogene. This CDR3 has 14 residues. The chain's CDR3 is CASSKTGGKGEQYF. The CDR3 DNA reads as TGTGCCAGCAGCAAGACGGGGGGTAAAGGCGAGCAGTACTTC.

The chain carries TRBV6-5 and TRBJ2-7; D gene unclear. The CDR3 has 13 amino acids. V lost 1 base and J 2 bases, leaving 6 bases between the germline ends. The germline V gene has CDR1 MNHEY and CDR2 SVGAGI. The CDR3, as DNA: TGTGCCAGCAGTTACTACGGCACCTACGAGCAGTACTTC. Translating gives CASSYYGTYEQYF.

The table lists this clone with a count of one. The rearrangement uses TRBV4-3 and TRBJ2-1; 11 bases align to TRBD2. This CDR3 contains 17 residues. The V segment lost 2 bases and the J segment 3 bases; nucleotides outside the gene matches: 6. Germline values: CDR1 LGHNA, CDR2 YSLEER. DNA for the CDR3: TGCGCCAGCAGCCAACGGATAGCGGGAGGGAACTACAATGAGCAGTTCTTC. It translates to CASSQRIAGGNYNEQFF.

The rearrangement uses TRBV6-1 and TRBJ1-1; D ambiguous. The V and J ends lost 1 base and 0 bases respectively, with 6 bases between them. CDR1 and CDR2 from the germline V gene are MNHNS and SASEGT. This CDR3 has 14 amino acids. Written as DNA, the CDR3 is TGTGCCAGCAGTGAAGGCGATATGAACACTGAAGCTTTCTTT. Amino acid sequence: CASSEGDMNTEAFF.

The chain carries TRBV7-9 and TRBJ1-4, with no clear D. V was pared by 5 bases and J by 0 bases, with 10 bases between. The CDR3 has 15 amino acids. Germline CDR1 is SEHNR and CDR2 is FQNEAQ (reference sequence). The CDR3 bases are TGTGCCAGCAGCCTCGGGGTTGCAACTAATGAAAAACTGTTTTTT. This codes for CASSLGVATNEKLFF.

The chain is built from TRBV28 and TRBJ2-7; D is unclear. CDR3 length: 15 residues. Germline CDR1 is MDHEN and CDR2 is SYDVKM. Trimming stripped 3 bases from V and 2 bases from J, with 14 bases between. The CDR3 here is CASSFSTAIAYEQYF. The CDR3 region has the DNA TGTGCCAGCAGTTTTAGCACAGCTATAGCCTACGAGCAGTACTTC.